This T cell receptor (beta chain) was retrieved from a study of T cell responses to AZD1222 COVID-19 vaccine. Produced via immunoSEQ multiplex PCR; TCRdb's table is partial and in-frame only. The sample carries some 150,000 clones, around 90% recorded once. The V segment lost 5 bases and the J segment 3 bases; nucleotides outside the gene matches: 2. CDR1 and CDR2 from the germline V gene are MNHEY and SVGAGI. CDR3 size: 14 residues. This sample comprised peripheral blood, obtained 28 days after the second AZD1222 dose. The V call is TRBV6-5, the J call TRBJ2-5; 11 bases agree with TRBD1. This TCR came from an adult who received the AZD1222 COVID-19 vaccine. CDR3 sequence: CASSRDRGKETQYF. The CDR3 DNA follows: TGTGCCAGCAGTCGGGACAGGGGGAAAGAGACCCAGTACTTC.